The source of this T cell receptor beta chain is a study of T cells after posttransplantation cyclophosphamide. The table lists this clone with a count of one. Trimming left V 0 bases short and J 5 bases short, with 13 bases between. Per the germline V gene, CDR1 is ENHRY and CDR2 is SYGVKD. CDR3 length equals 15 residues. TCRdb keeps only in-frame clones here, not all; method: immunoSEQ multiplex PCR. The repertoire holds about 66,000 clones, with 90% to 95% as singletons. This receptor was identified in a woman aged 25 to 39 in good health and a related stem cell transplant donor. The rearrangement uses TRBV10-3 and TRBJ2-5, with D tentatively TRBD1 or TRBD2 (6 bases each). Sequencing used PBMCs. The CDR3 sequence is CAISESTGGLETQYF. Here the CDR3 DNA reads TGTGCCATCAGTGAGTCGACCGGGGGCCTGGAGACCCAGTACTTC.